Sequencing of this TCR beta chain was carried out in a study of blood T cell repertoires in COVID-19. The participants were between roughly 18 and 90 years old and came from fewer than 25 US areas. The CDR3 runs 15 residues. Trimming cost V 7 bases and J 4 bases, with 16 bases left between them. Germline lookup yields CDR1 MNHEY and CDR2 SVGAGI. Original data processing: Estimation of nucleated cell counts relied on the amplification of reference gene primers. Assay: immunoSEQ multiplex PCR; the TCRdb copy retains only in-frame clones and omits some. The DNA was the basis for D and trimming; V, J and clone size are from that table. Of about 320,000 clones listed, 90% are singletons.

The rearrangement links TRBV6-5 to TRBJ1-4; D possibly corresponds to TRBD1 (6 bases). The receptor was derived from a woman aged 25 to 45 who had been exposed to COVID-19. The sequenced material came from PBMCs or T cells enriched from blood (not recorded which). The CDR3 DNA sequence: TGTGCCAGCACCCCGAGGGGGGGTAATAATGAAAAACTGTTTTTT. Translating gives CASTPRGGNNEKLFF.